This TCR beta chain was profiled in a study of cytomegalovirus exposure and HLA in healthy donors. In the study overall: Membership in the Caucasian-associated ancestry cluster was found for about 80% of roughly 360 genotyped donors.

Trimming removed 0 bases from V and 5 bases from J; junction bases left unmatched: 6. CDR1 and CDR2 from the germline V gene are SGHVS and FNYEAQ. The CDR3 runs to 17 residues. Notes on this clone: What it recognizes is unknown.

General study findings and limits: Apart from CMV serostatus, no immune exposure information was available.

PCR primers comprised 60 Vbeta and 13 Jbeta primers. In the original workflow: A later analysis counted approximately 80 million unique TCR beta chains, about 11 million shared. Generated by immunoSEQ multiplex PCR, the TCRdb table keeps only in-frame clones and is missing some. The V and J calls and clone size come from that table; D and trimming were worked out from the DNA. The sample has 73,000 or so clones, under 85% seen once; the top ten hold roughly 16%. The chain employs TRBV7-6 and TRBJ1-4, with TRBD1 identical over 10 bases. The source is a woman aged 40 to 55 in good health and CMV-seropositive. Sequencing was performed on PBMCs. The CDR3 DNA sequence: TGTGCCAGCAGCTTAGCGCGGGGGACAGGGGAAAATGAAAAACTGTTTTTT. Translating it yields CASSLARGTGENEKLFF.